A single sample is the source of the 17 T cell receptor beta chains below, sequenced in a study of blood T cell repertoires in COVID-19. Repertoires were generated with immunoSEQ multiplex PCR, while TCRdb's copy carries only in-frame clones and drops some. The table lists 120,000 or so clones, approximately 87% of them singletons. The sequencing input was peripheral blood. These receptor sequences come from a woman aged 55-69 years with acute or convalescent COVID-19.

CDR3 sequence: CASNPGQGSTGELFF. The DNA of the CDR3 is TGTGCCAGTAATCCGGGACAGGGGAGCACCGGGGAGCTGTTTTTT. The chain is built from TRBV19 and TRBJ2-2; TRBD1 aligns across 10 bases. V lost 7 bases to trimming and J lost 4 bases; unmatched junction nucleotides: 6. Germline CDR1 reads LNHDA; CDR2 reads SQIVND (reference sequence). This CDR3 has 15 residues.

This sequence joins TRBV2 and TRBJ2-5; D unclear. The CDR3 runs to 12 residues. Germline assignment: CDR1 SNHLY and CDR2 FYNNEI. The V end lost 5 bases, the J end lost 5 bases, and 9 bases lay between the germline ends. CDR3 residues: CASSFYGETQYF. CDR3 DNA sequence: TGTGCCAGCAGTTTCTACGGGGAGACCCAGTACTTC.

The chain has TRBV6-1 and TRBJ2-4; D is possibly TRBD2 (6 bases). The CDR3 contains 13 residues. Germline CDR1 reads MNHNS; CDR2 reads SASEGT. Trimming shortened V by 8 bases and J by 6 bases, and 14 bases separated the two germline ends. The CDR3 coding sequence is TGTGCCAGCCTTTGGGGGGTGGGAAACATTCAGTACTTC. This codes for CASLWGVGNIQYF.

The chain joins TRBV28 to TRBJ2-2, with a possible D match to TRBD1 (6 bases). Germline CDR1 reads MDHEN; CDR2 reads SYDVKM. V was trimmed by 10 bases and J by 6 bases, leaving 15 bases between them. The CDR3 contains 13 residues. In DNA form, the CDR3 reads TGTGCCACGGAACAGGGTATCCCCGGGGAGCTGTTTTTT. Protein product: CATEQGIPGELFF. Drawing the rest from reference TRBV28 and TRBJ2-2, the complete variable domain is DVKVTQSSRYLVKRTGEKVFLECVQDMDHENMFWYRQDPGLGLRLIYFSYDVKMKEKGDIPEGYSVSREKKERFSLILESASTNQTSMYLCATEQGIPGELFFGEGSRLTVL.

This chain links TRBV28 with TRBJ2-7; D is possibly TRBD1 (6 bases). The CDR3 spans 11 residues. V was cut by 10 bases and J by 6 bases, with 13 bases left in between. Germline assignment: CDR1 MDHEN and CDR2 SYDVKM. In nucleotides, the CDR3 is TGTGCCACCTCTATAGGGGGCGAGCAGTACTTC. It is translated as CATSIGGEQYF.

The rearrangement joins TRBV18 to TRBJ1-1; the match to TRBD1 covers 7 bases. CDR1 is KGHSH, CDR2 LQKENI, per germline. With 6 bases clipped from V and 4 bases from J, the junction kept 8 bases outside the gene matches. The CDR3 contains 14 residues. CDR3 residues: CASSLRQGPTEAFF. The DNA of the CDR3 is TGTGCCAGCTCGCTTAGACAGGGTCCCACTGAAGCTTTCTTT. The full variable domain, in which reference TRBV18 and TRBJ1-1 provide the parts outside the CDR3, is NAGVMQNPRHLVRRRGQEARLRCSPMKGHSHVYWYRQLPEEGLKFMVYLQKENIIDESGMPKERFSAEFPKEGPSILRIQQVVRGDSAAYFCASSLRQGPTEAFFGQGTRLTVV.

The chain is built from TRBV2 and TRBJ2-1; 9 nucleotides align to TRBD2. Per the germline V gene, CDR1 is SNHLY and CDR2 is FYNNEI. The J segment lost 7 bases and the V segment lost 3 bases, leaving 1 base of the junction unmatched. This CDR3 is 13 amino acids long. The chain's CDR3 is CASSEREGNEQFF. CDR3 DNA sequence: TGTGCCAGCAGTGAGCGGGAGGGGAATGAGCAGTTCTTC.

The chain employs TRBV18 and TRBJ1-2, with D perhaps matching TRBD1 (6 bases). Looked up from germline, CDR1 is KGHSH and CDR2 is LQKENI. The CDR3 extends over 16 amino acids. Trimming removed 3 bases from V and 0 bases from J, with 14 bases in between. This CDR3 is CASSPSGVAPNYGYTF. CDR3 nucleotides: TGTGCCAGCTCACCTTCAGGGGTGGCCCCTAACTATGGCTACACCTTC.

The chain recombines TRBV2 with TRBJ2-2; D might be TRBD2 (5 bases). The V end lost 8 bases, the J end lost 2 bases, and 15 bases lay between the germline ends. The germline CDR1 and CDR2 sequences are SNHLY and FYNNEI. This CDR3 region has 15 residues. The CDR3 reads CASLPETTNTGELFF. CDR3 DNA sequence: TGTGCCAGCCTTCCGGAGACTACTAACACCGGGGAGCTGTTTTTT.

Only a few counts were recorded for this clone. V gene TRBV5-4 combines with J gene TRBJ1-2; the match to TRBD1 covers 8 bases. Trimming removed 4 bases from V and 5 bases from J; junction bases left unmatched: 7. The CDR3 spans 14 residues. The V gene's germline CDR1 is SGHNT and CDR2 YYREEE (reference sequence). The CDR3 sequence: CASSAVGQDYGYTF. The CDR3 DNA is TGTGCCAGCAGCGCAGTGGGACAGGATTATGGCTACACCTTC. The whole variable domain, filled in from reference TRBV5-4 and TRBJ1-2, reads ETGVTQSPTHLIKTRGQQVTLRCSSQSGHNTVSWYQQALGQGPQFIFQYYREEENGRGNFPPRFSGLQFPNYSSELNVNALELDDSALYLCASSAVGQDYGYTFGSGTRLTVV.

This rearrangement joins TRBV28 to TRBJ2-7; a weak D match, TRBD2 (6 bases). With 5 bases removed from V and 3 bases from J, the gap between germline ends came to 17 bases. CDR1 is MDHEN and CDR2 is SYDVKM in the germline V gene. This CDR3 comprises 15 residues. For the CDR3, the DNA is TGTGCCAGCAGTCGATCAACTAGCCCCCTCTACGAGCAGTACGTC. It specifies CASSRSTSPLYEQYV.

The chain is built from TRBV7-2 and TRBJ1-1, with D perhaps TRBD1 (5 bases). Germline V CDR1 and CDR2: SGHTA, FQGNSA. The CDR3 contains 13 residues. The V gene lost 6 bases and the J gene lost 4 bases, with 12 bases spanning the gap. The CDR3 here is CASSLGGGTEAFF. The CDR3, as DNA: TGTGCCAGCAGTCTGGGGGGGGGCACTGAAGCTTTCTTT.

This chain uses TRBV6-5 with TRBJ2-3, with 10 bases identical to TRBD2. Germline trimming cut 5 bases from V and 1 base from J; bases unmatched to any gene: 3. This CDR3 is built from 15 residues. The germline CDR1 and CDR2 sequences are MNHEY and SVGAGI. CDR3 nucleotide sequence: TGTGCCAGCAGTCCCGGGACTAGCGGCACAGATACGCAGTATTTT. This codes for CASSPGTSGTDTQYF.

The chain carries TRBV19 and TRBJ2-1, with 10 nucleotides matching TRBD2. Germline-derived CDR1 and CDR2 are LNHDA and SQIVND (reference sequence). The CDR3 has 16 amino acids. V shed 5 bases and J 9 bases; nucleotides not matched to a gene: 13. The CDR3 coding sequence is TGTGCCAGTAGTTCGCCCCCGGGACTAGCGTCCGTTGAGCAGTTCTTC. Amino acids: CASSSPPGLASVEQFF.

The V gene is TRBV23-1, the J gene TRBJ2-1, with 10 bases lining up with TRBD2. TRBV23-1 is annotated as an ORF whose role is uncertain. The CDR3 contains 16 residues. After removal of 6 bases from V and 6 bases from J, the junction contained 11 bases not matched to a gene. The CDR3 loop is CASRQESGRECNEQFF. The DNA for the CDR3 is TGCGCCAGCAGACAAGAAAGCGGGAGGGAGTGCAATGAGCAGTTCTTC.

In its sample, this clone was seen a few times. The V and J genes are TRBV11-2 and TRBJ2-7; D is perhaps TRBD2 (6 bases). CDR3 length: 13 amino acids. CDR1 SGHAT and CDR2 FQNNGV come from the germline V gene. Trimming cost V 4 bases and J 4 bases, with 11 bases left between them. For the CDR3, the DNA is TGTGCCAGCAGCTCCGGGAGCCTGTACGAGCAGTACTTC. Encoded protein: CASSSGSLYEQYF.

V gene TRBV18 combines with J gene TRBJ1-5, with D maybe TRBD1 (6 bases). Trimming removed 3 bases from V and 9 bases from J, with 12 bases in between. CDR3 length equals 13 residues. Germline V gene lookup returns CDR1 KGHSH and CDR2 LQKENI. The CDR3 nucleotides are TGTGCCAGCTCACCGGACAGTCAGCGGCCCCAGCATTTT. It is translated as CASSPDSQRPQHF.